Described below is a single TCR beta chain sequence and its context. No antigen is known for it. This CDR3 spans 14 amino acids. Trimming removed 1 base at V and 5 bases at J, with 11 bases between. Germline CDR1 and CDR2: LGHNA and YSLEER. TCRdb keeps only in-frame clones here, not all; method: immunoSEQ multiplex PCR. The top ten clones hold less than 0.55% of a sample with some 1.5 million clones, nearly 99% of them seen once. These data are taken from a study of shared clonotypes between healthy human individuals. Points from the study as a whole: Non-shared clonotypes were found to have lower generation probabilities than the clonotypes that were shared by all four of the sorted-subset donors. A handful of donors showed sharing of about 4.7% of naive CD4 clonotypes.

Sequenced sample: naive CD4+ T cells sorted from blood. Noted subset: CD45RA+ positively selected. This chain connects TRBV4-3 to TRBJ2-5, with D unclear. This sequence was found in a man under 40 in good health. The CDR3 DNA reads TGCGCCAGCAGCCAAGGCGTCTTAGGGGAGACCCAGTACTTC. Translating gives CASSQGVLGETQYF.